One and the same sample provided the 10 T cell receptor beta chains below, sequenced in a study of glioma-infiltrating T cells (dated by TCRdb to the mid-2010s). Sequencing was carried out with an Illumina MiSeq. The iRepertoire nested amplicon-rescue multiplex PCR (arm-PCR) platform was used to amplify TCR alpha and beta CDR3 regions from RNA. TCRdb ran its own pipeline on the public reads, namely fastp trimming at Q25 and MiXCR clone calling, and kept in-frame beta chains. Identical CDR3 proteins give one entry, which carries the most common genes and DNA. A total of about 130,000 distinct CDR3 sequences appear in this sample, approximately 26% of them only once. The top ten constitute around a quarter of the sample. The sample comprised glioma tissue, nonneoplastic brain tissue, or PBMCs (not recorded which). These receptors were collected from a human donor with low-grade glioma or glioblastoma, undergoing nonglioma brain surgery, or in good health (not recorded which).

The chain combines TRBV7-8 with TRBJ2-3; the D gene is possibly TRBD1 (6 bases). Germline lookup yields CDR1 SGHVS and CDR2 FQNEAQ. The CDR3 consists of 17 residues. Trimming took off 5 bases at V and 1 base at J, with 19 bases between the two ends. The CDR3: CASSPTYTGYGTDTQYF. The CDR3 nucleotides are TGTGCCAGCAGCCCTACGTACACAGGGTACGGCACAGATACGCAGTATTTT.

The V and J genes are TRBV7-2 and TRBJ2-7; TRBD1 or TRBD2 may be the D gene (6 bases each). V shed 6 bases and J shed 0 bases, with 21 bases lying between them. This CDR3 contains 17 residues. Looked up from germline, CDR1 is SGHTA and CDR2 is FQGNSA. Here the CDR3 DNA reads TGTGCCAGCAGTCCGGAGGGGGTCGGGACGGCCTCCTACGAGCAGTACGTC. Protein: CASSPEGVGTASYEQYV.

This clonotype appeared a few times. The chain couples TRBV4-1 to TRBJ2-4, with 14 bases matching TRBD2. V shed 4 bases and J 0 bases; nucleotides not matched to a gene: 5. Germline V lookup: CDR1 MGHRA, CDR2 YSYEKL. There are 18 residues in the CDR3. CDR3: CASSLRLAGGLAKNIQYF. The CDR3 bases are TGCGCCAGCAGCCTACGACTAGCGGGGGGGTTAGCCAAAAACATTCAGTACTTC.

This clonotype was seen a few times. The CDR3, as DNA: TGTGCCAGCAGTTACCGGGGGGGAACTAGCACAGATACGCAGTATTTT. This gives the protein CASSYRGGTSTDTQYF. This rearrangement joins TRBV6-6 to TRBJ2-3, with 8 bases matching TRBD2. The V gene's germline CDR1 is MNHNY and CDR2 SVGAGI (reference sequence). The CDR3 has 16 residues. V shed 2 bases and J 0 bases; nucleotides not matched to a gene: 4.

Comment on this clonotype: A read error may account for a junction end that differs from germline. The chain employs TRBV19 and TRBJ1-6; 8 bases map to TRBD1. CDR1 and CDR2 (germline): LNHDA, SQIVND (reference sequence). The CDR3 is 15 residues long. The CDR3 bases are TGTGCCAGTACCCCTCTCGGACAGGGAAACTCACCCCTCCACTTC. It codes for CASTPLGQGNSPLHF.

The V and J genes are TRBV29-1 and TRBJ2-2; D may be TRBD1 or TRBD2 (5 bases each). Germline CDR1 SQVTM, CDR2 ANQGSEA. This CDR3 has 13 residues. V lost 8 bases and J 6 bases, leaving 16 bases between the germline ends. The CDR3 reads CSIGTSHSGELFF. DNA of the CDR3: TGCAGCATTGGGACCTCTCATTCCGGGGAGCTGTTTTTT.

This clonotype was picked up a small number of times. The chain uses TRBV28 and TRBJ1-1; no definite D call. The CDR3 spans 12 residues. CDR1 and CDR2 (germline): MDHEN, SYDVKM. Trimming took off 9 bases at V and 1 base at J, with 9 bases between the two ends. This chain's CDR3 is CASFNPNTEAFF. For the CDR3, the DNA is TGTGCCAGTTTTAACCCGAACACTGAAGCTTTCTTT.

V gene TRBV20-1 combines with J gene TRBJ1-6; possible D gene TRBD1, 6 bases. Germline CDR1 and CDR2: DFQATT and SNEGSKA (reference sequence). Trimming cost V 6 bases and J 10 bases, with 19 bases left between them. This CDR3 region has 14 residues. The DNA for the CDR3 is TGCAGTGCATTCAGGGGCCACGTTGTCTCACCCCTCCACTTT. Its translation: CSAFRGHVVSPLHF.

At least ten counts were recorded for this clonotype. The chain is built from TRBV25-1 and TRBJ2-3; 8 nucleotides match TRBD2. The CDR3 runs to 13 residues. Germline lookup yields CDR1 MGHDK and CDR2 SYGVNS. The ends lost 7 bases at V and 4 bases at J; junction bases unmatched: 4. The CDR3 region is CASTQAGADTQYF. CDR3 DNA: TGTGCCAGCACCCAAGCGGGGGCAGATACGCAGTATTTT.

The chain couples TRBV10-3 to TRBJ2-5; D perhaps matches TRBD1 (6 bases). The CDR3 sequence is 14 residues long. Trimming removed 6 bases at V and 4 bases at J, with 15 bases between. Germline V gene sequence: CDR1 ENHRY, CDR2 SYGVKD. Written as DNA, the CDR3 is TGTGCCATCAGGGGAGACCGGGACACAGAGACCCAGTACTTC. It specifies CAIRGDRDTETQYF.